These 8 T cell receptor beta chains came from one sample sequenced in a study of CD8 T cells in ankylosing spondylitis. TCRdb re-called the 5' RACE reads with MiXCR, one entry per CDR3 protein. The table has 150,000 to 200,000 distinct CDR3 sequences, approximately 16% seen once. Source material: blood, either unsorted or a sorted T cell fraction (not recorded which). All receptors come from a male donor with ankylosing spondylitis or in good health (not recorded which).

The chain combines TRBV27 with TRBJ2-3; 8 positions agree with TRBD1. Germline V gene data show CDR1 as MNHEY and CDR2 as SMNVEV (reference sequence). Germline trimming cut 6 bases from V and 1 base from J; bases unmatched to any gene: 6. The CDR3 extends over 15 amino acids. CDR3 bases: TGTGCCAGCAGGCGCCTGGACAGGGGCACAGATACGCAGTATTTT. Its protein product is CASRRLDRGTDTQYF.

This clonotype turned up a few times. V and J are TRBV5-1 and TRBJ2-7; 8 positions agree with TRBD1. The CDR3 is made up of 16 amino acids. V lost 5 bases to trimming and J lost 6 bases; unmatched junction nucleotides: 16. Per germline, CDR1 SGHRS and CDR2 YFSETQ. CDR3 protein: CASSLKDSTGAGEQYF. As DNA, the CDR3 is TGCGCCAGCAGTCTTAAGGACTCGACAGGGGCCGGCGAGCAGTACTTC.

There are many counts of this clonotype. V is TRBV20-1 and J is TRBJ2-3; TRBD2 matches at 7 bases. The CDR3 contains 16 residues. The junction had 13 bases not matched to a gene; V was cut back by 3 bases and J by 4 bases. CDR1 is DFQATT and CDR2 is SNEGSKA in the germline V gene (reference sequence). CDR3: CSASPVAAGVADTQYF. DNA for the CDR3: TGCAGTGCTAGTCCGGTGGCGGCGGGAGTCGCAGATACGCAGTATTTT.

This clonotype was seen only a few times. The chain joins TRBV6-1 to TRBJ1-2, with 7 positions matching TRBD1. This CDR3 has 13 residues. Germline V lookup: CDR1 MNHNS, CDR2 SASEGT. The ends lost 4 bases at V and 4 bases at J; junction bases unmatched: 3. CDR3 in DNA: TGTGCCAGCAGTGCCGGGACAGTCTATGGCTACACCTTC. Its protein is CASSAGTVYGYTF.

In its sample, this clonotype was seen a few times. The genes are TRBV20-1 and TRBJ1-1, with a weak D call TRBD1 (5 bases). Germline CDR1 reads DFQATT; CDR2 reads SNEGSKA (reference sequence). Deletions cut 1 base from V and 0 bases from J, with 12 bases between. This CDR3 spans 15 amino acids. CDR3 sequence reads: CSARGGNRMNTEAFF. In DNA, the CDR3 is TGCAGTGCTAGAGGGGGGAACAGGATGAACACTGAAGCTTTCTTT.

The rearrangement joins TRBV25-1 to TRBJ2-7; 9 nucleotides align to TRBD1. In germline, CDR1 is MGHDK, CDR2 SYGVNS. The length of the CDR3 is 16 residues. V was pared by 3 bases and J by 4 bases, with 10 bases of the junction left unmatched. The CDR3 spells CASSDSPGTGSYEQYF. The CDR3 DNA is TGTGCCAGCAGTGACTCTCCTGGGACAGGGTCGTACGAGCAGTACTTC.

The table lists this clonotype with many counts. This chain joins TRBV12-5 and TRBJ2-1; 10 bases agree with TRBD2. Germline assignment: CDR1 LGHNT and CDR2 FRNRAP. The junction had 1 base not matched to a gene; V was cut back by 5 bases and J by 9 bases. CDR3 size: 12 residues. The CDR3 sequence is CASGSGRGEQFF. CDR3 bases: TGTGCTAGTGGTAGCGGGAGGGGTGAGCAGTTCTTC.

This chain links TRBV29-1 with TRBJ2-3, with D possibly TRBD2 on 7 matching bases. Per the germline V gene, CDR1 is SQVTM and CDR2 is ANQGSEA. The CDR3 is 16 residues long. Trimming cost V 4 bases and J 6 bases, with 23 bases left between them. CDR3 nucleotide sequence: TGCAGCGTTGCTTTAGGGAGCGGGACACCGCCGGATACGCAGTATTTT. It encodes CSVALGSGTPPDTQYF.